One sample yielded the 8 T cell receptor beta chains listed below, sequenced in a study of TIL therapy for anti-PD-1-resistant metastatic lung cancer. The immunoSEQ assay was v3. Assay used: immunoSEQ multiplex PCR; TCRdb lists only in-frame clones, some missing. The data show about 50,000 clones, 79% seen once. Time point described: pre-treatment sample, taken before nivolumab and TIL therapy. The specimen was blood, collected at baseline. The receptors stem from a woman aged 25 to 80 with non-small cell lung cancer.

The chain is built from TRBV27 and TRBJ2-1, with 9 nucleotides matching TRBD2. V shed 3 bases and J 6 bases; nucleotides not matched to a gene: 9. Per germline, CDR1 MNHEY and CDR2 SMNVEV (reference sequence). The length of the CDR3 is 16 residues. For the CDR3, the DNA is TGTGCCAGCAGTTTCCCCCCCGGGACTAGCAGCAATGAGCAGTTCTTC. The encoded protein is CASSFPPGTSSNEQFF.

The genes are TRBV11-3 and TRBJ2-1; D assignment may be TRBD1 or TRBD2 (5 bases each). The V gene's germline CDR1 is SGHNT and CDR2 YENEEA. There are 14 residues in the CDR3. V lost 5 bases and J 9 bases, leaving 17 bases between the germline ends. DNA of the CDR3: TGTGCCAGCAGCCTCAGCGGCTGGGGCGGTGAGCAGTTCTTC. This sequence encodes CASSLSGWGGEQFF.

This chain connects TRBV4-2 to TRBJ2-2; 10 positions match TRBD1. V lost 1 base and J lost 3; bases outside the gene matches: 20. The length of the CDR3 is 22 residues. Germline CDR1 reads LGHNA; CDR2 reads YNFKEQ. CDR3 protein: CASSQVPRSQPGQGTYTGELFF. The CDR3 DNA reads as TGTGCCAGCAGCCAAGTCCCGAGGTCCCAGCCGGGACAGGGGACCTACACCGGGGAGCTGTTTTTT.

The CDR3 reads CASSQSRRETQYF. Written as DNA, the CDR3 is TGTGCCAGCAGTCAGTCCCGACGGGAGACCCAGTACTTC. The chain uses TRBV27 and TRBJ2-5; D not resolved. CDR3 length: 13 amino acids. The V end lost 5 bases, the J end lost 5 bases, and 12 bases lay between the germline ends. Looked up from germline, CDR1 is MNHEY and CDR2 is SMNVEV (reference sequence).

This CDR3 reads CASSRDRQHNEQFF. The CDR3 DNA follows: TGTGCCAGCAGCCGGGACAGGCAGCACAATGAGCAGTTCTTC. The chain employs TRBV7-2 and TRBJ2-1; 8 bases fit TRBD1. V lost 5 bases, J lost 5 bases, and 5 bases stayed unmatched. CDR1 is SGHTA and CDR2 is FQGNSA in the germline V gene. The CDR3 is 14 amino acids.

A single count supports this clone. V and J are TRBV11-3 and TRBJ1-3; D call uncertain. The germline V gene encodes CDR1 SGHNT and CDR2 YENEEA. Deletions cut 3 bases from V and 2 bases from J, with 11 bases between. The CDR3 sequence is 15 residues long. The CDR3 DNA sequence: TGTGCCAGCAGCTTGACATCTCTTACTGGAAACACCATATATTTT. This codes for CASSLTSLTGNTIYF. Supplemented by reference TRBV11-3 and TRBJ1-3, the full variable domain reads EAGVVQSPRYKIIEKKQPVAFWCNPISGHNTLYWYLQNLGQGPELLIRYENEEAVDDSQLPKDRFSAERLKGVDSTLKIQPAELGDSAVYLCASSLTSLTGNTIYFGEGSWLTVV.

This sequence joins TRBV28 and TRBJ1-1; D is unclear. The length of the CDR3 is 14 residues. V gave up 5 bases and J gave up 4 bases, with 14 bases separating them. Germline lookup yields CDR1 MDHEN and CDR2 SYDVKM. The CDR3 sequence: CASSDGGVGTEAFF. The CDR3 coding sequence is TGTGCCAGCAGTGATGGTGGGGTGGGCACTGAAGCTTTCTTT.

V gene TRBV6-6 combines with J gene TRBJ2-1; D is uncertain. The V end lost 7 bases, the J end lost 0 bases, and 13 bases lay between the germline ends. Germline V CDR1 and CDR2: MNHNY, SVGAGI (reference sequence). The CDR3 has 15 residues. Here the CDR3 DNA reads TGTGCCAGCATGTCGTCAGGCGGCTCCTACAATGAGCAGTTCTTC. This codes for CASMSSGGSYNEQFF.